One and the same sample provided the 18 T cell receptor beta chains below, sequenced in a study of blood T cell repertoires in COVID-19. Libraries were prepared by immunoSEQ multiplex PCR; TCRdb keeps only in-frame clonotypes and omits some of them. The repertoire holds over 150,000 clones, with roughly nine tenths as singletons. Sequenced: peripheral blood. These receptors all come from a man aged 45-65 years with acute or convalescent COVID-19.

The chain links TRBV5-4 to TRBJ1-2, with TRBD1 matching 9 bases. CDR3 length: 17 amino acids. Germline CDR1 and CDR2: SGHNT and YYREEE (reference sequence). The junction had 8 bases not matched to a gene; V was cut back by 0 bases and J by 2 bases. CDR3 residues: CASSLGGQGPGNYGYTF. The DNA of the CDR3 is TGTGCCAGCAGCTTGGGGGGACAGGGCCCGGGGAACTATGGCTACACCTTC.

The rearrangement joins TRBV28 to TRBJ1-6; 10 bases are a match to TRBD1. The junction had 14 bases not matched to a gene; V was cut back by 5 bases and J by 10 bases. The germline CDR1 and CDR2 sequences are MDHEN and SYDVKM. The CDR3 runs to 17 residues. DNA of the CDR3: TGTGCCAGCAGTCCACTCGGACAGGGGGTGAGGGACTCACCCCTCCACTTT. Its protein is CASSPLGQGVRDSPLHF.

The rearrangement links TRBV11-1 to TRBJ1-1; D gene ambiguous. V lost 5 bases, J lost 5 bases, and 12 bases lay in between. The germline gives CDR1 SGHAT, CDR2 FQDESV (reference sequence). CDR3 length equals 13 residues. The CDR3 DNA sequence: TGTGCCAGCAGCGTCCCGGGAAGAACTGAAGCTTTCTTT. It translates to CASSVPGRTEAFF.

The chain combines TRBV19 with TRBJ1-4, with TRBD1 as a possible D gene (6 bases). Germline V CDR1 and CDR2: LNHDA, SQIVND (reference sequence). The CDR3 totals 14 residues. The ends were cut back, 6 bases at V and 5 bases at J, with 13 bases in the middle. CDR3 amino acids: CASSGLQGNEKLFF. CDR3 in DNA: TGTGCCAGTAGCGGGTTACAGGGAAATGAAAAACTGTTTTTT. Combining the CDR3 with reference TRBV19 and TRBJ1-4 gives the whole variable domain DGGITQSPKYLFRKEGQNVTLSCEQNLNHDAMYWYRQDPGQGLRLIYYSQIVNDFQKGDIAEGYSVSREKKESFPLTVTSAQKNPTAFYLCASSGLQGNEKLFFGSGTQLSVL.

As to this clone: The same CDR3 arises from other DNA sequences in this sample as well. The genes are TRBV5-4 and TRBJ1-2; 9 bases are a match to TRBD1. This CDR3 has 13 residues. Germline CDR1 SGHNT, CDR2 YYREEE (reference sequence). With V trimmed by 4 bases and J by 5 bases, 3 bases remained unmatched. The CDR3 bases are TGTGCCAGCAGCCCCGGACAGGGGTATGGCTACACCTTC. It codes for CASSPGQGYGYTF.

The chain carries TRBV5-1 and TRBJ1-1; perhaps TRBD1 as D (5 bases). This CDR3 has 15 amino acids. Deletions cut 7 bases from V and 1 base from J, with 17 bases between. CDR1 SGHRS and CDR2 YFSETQ come from the germline V gene. Written as DNA, the CDR3 is TGCGCCAGCGCTCCGCAGGGCCCGGCGAACACTGAAGCTTTCTTT. Translating it yields CASAPQGPANTEAFF.

J is TRBJ1-5 and V is TRBV30; D unresolved. CDR1 and CDR2 from the germline V gene are GTSNPN and SVGIG (reference sequence). V lost 0 bases and J 7 bases, leaving 13 bases between the germline ends. CDR3 length: 14 residues. CDR3 loop: CAWSVHGGSQPQHF. The DNA of the CDR3 is TGTGCCTGGAGTGTACATGGAGGTTCACAGCCCCAGCATTTT.

This chain links TRBV27 with TRBJ2-7, with 8 bases lining up with TRBD1. After removal of 7 bases from V and 0 bases from J, the junction contained 5 bases not matched to a gene. CDR1 is MNHEY and CDR2 is SMNVEV in the germline V gene (reference sequence). This CDR3 is built from 14 residues. The CDR3 DNA is TGTGCCAGCAAAAGACAGGGGACCTCCTACGAGCAGTACTTC. This sequence encodes CASKRQGTSYEQYF.

CDR3 bases: TGTGCCTGGAGTGTAAATCGGTGGACTAGCGGGAGGGAAAGCTCCTACAATGAGCAGTTCTTC. Its translation: CAWSVNRWTSGRESSYNEQFF. This chain connects TRBV30 to TRBJ2-1, with 15 bases aligning to TRBD2. Germline V gene data show CDR1 as GTSNPN and CDR2 as SVGIG (reference sequence). V shed 0 bases, J shed 0 bases, and the junction held 12 bases outside the gene matches. CDR3 length equals 21 residues.

The chain is built from TRBV18 and TRBJ2-1; 8 positions match TRBD1. This CDR3 region has 15 residues. The germline V gene encodes CDR1 KGHSH and CDR2 LQKENI. Losses at the gene ends were 4 bases for V and 4 bases for J; bases not matched to a gene: 6. The DNA of the CDR3 is TGTGCCAGCTCACGTGGACAGGGACAATACAATGAGCAGTTCTTC. Translation: CASSRGQGQYNEQFF.

This chain uses TRBV7-9 with TRBJ2-7, with 9 bases aligning to TRBD1. There are 13 residues in the CDR3. Germline V gene data show CDR1 as SEHNR and CDR2 as FQNEAQ (reference sequence). Germline trimming cut 7 bases from V and 5 bases from J; bases unmatched to any gene: 6. As DNA, the CDR3 is TGTGCCAGCAACCGACAGGGGGAGAACGAGCAGTACTTC. Residues: CASNRQGENEQYF. The whole variable domain, remainder taken from reference TRBV7-9 and TRBJ2-7, is DTGVSQNPRHKITKRGQNVTFRCDPISEHNRLYWYRQTLGQGPEFLTYFQNEAQLEKSRLLSDRFSAERPKGSFSTLEIQRTEQGDSAMYLCASNRQGENEQYFGPGTRLTVT.

This sequence joins TRBV28 and TRBJ2-6; TRBD1 is a possible D gene (6 bases). Looked up from germline, CDR1 is MDHEN and CDR2 is SYDVKM. V gave up 2 bases and J gave up 0 bases, with 20 bases separating them. The length of the CDR3 is 20 residues. DNA of the CDR3: TGTGCCAGCAGTTTACTACAAGGGGGTAGGATCCTCTCTGGGGCCAACGTCCTGACTTTC. Translation: CASSLLQGGRILSGANVLTF.

The chain carries TRBV4-3 and TRBJ2-1; weak D call: TRBD1 (5 bases). The V end lost 2 bases, the J end lost 10 bases, and 21 bases lay between the germline ends. The CDR3 spans 16 residues. Germline lookup yields CDR1 LGHNA and CDR2 YSLEER. The CDR3 bases are TGCGCCAGCAGCCAATCCGGGCACCTTTCCAAGGGGGAGCAGTTCTTC. Its protein product is CASSQSGHLSKGEQFF.

This chain links TRBV5-5 with TRBJ1-1, with D uncertain. Germline assignment: CDR1 SGHKS and CDR2 YYEKEE (reference sequence). This CDR3 has 14 amino acids. V shed 0 bases and J shed 2 bases, with 8 bases lying between them. CDR3 DNA: TGTGCCAGCAGCTTGGTGGCGGGAAACACTGAAGCTTTCTTT. Its protein is CASSLVAGNTEAFF.

This clone showed up just once. The chain is built from TRBV11-2 and TRBJ1-1; TRBD1 is a possible D gene (5 bases). V was pared by 4 bases and J by 5 bases, with 20 bases between. The germline gives CDR1 SGHAT, CDR2 FQNNGV. This CDR3 contains 16 residues. In nucleotides, the CDR3 is TGTGCCAGCAGCTCGCACACGGGGGGGAAAGGAACTGAAGCTTTCTTT. This sequence encodes CASSSHTGGKGTEAFF.

This clone was seen a single time. This chain uses TRBV2 with TRBJ1-2, with D perhaps matching TRBD1 (6 bases). The germline gives CDR1 SNHLY, CDR2 FYNNEI. Trimming took off 2 bases at V and 0 bases at J, with 10 bases between the two ends. This CDR3 has 15 amino acids. CDR3 coding DNA: TGTGCCAGCAGTGAAAACAGGGAACCTAACTATGGCTACACCTTC. Translating it yields CASSENREPNYGYTF.

The chain uses TRBV9 and TRBJ2-3, with 16 bases lining up with TRBD2. V dropped 4 bases and J dropped 1; count of bases not matched to a gene: 9. This CDR3 is 19 amino acids long. The germline V gene has CDR1 SGDLS and CDR2 YYNGEE. CDR3 region: CASSTKGLAGGTRTDTQYF. The CDR3 nucleotides are TGTGCCAGCAGCACCAAGGGACTAGCGGGGGGGACACGCACAGATACGCAGTATTTT.

This chain joins TRBV6-5 and TRBJ2-5; D perhaps matches TRBD2 (6 bases). Germline CDR1 and CDR2: MNHEY and SVGAGI. Trimming took 5 bases from V and 3 from J, leaving 10 bases between them. CDR3 length: 13 amino acids. The CDR3: CASSHSGEETQYF. The CDR3 DNA sequence: TGTGCCAGCAGTCATAGCGGTGAAGAGACCCAGTACTTC.